The present T cell receptor (beta chain) was sequenced within a study of cytomegalovirus exposure and HLA in healthy donors. Study-level points and caveats: Using the classifier, cytomegalovirus status was reportedly diagnosed with high specificity and sensitivity. Associated with cytomegalovirus, according to the listing, were about 160 TCR beta chains. There were a few CMV-associated chains whose specificity for CMV antigens was confirmed in vitro.

Regarding this clone: Its cognate antigen is unknown.

TCRdb keeps only in-frame clones here, not all; method: immunoSEQ multiplex PCR. The sample includes around 160,000 clones, more than 75% of them seen just once. Per germline, CDR1 LGHNA and CDR2 YSLEER. The CDR3 covers 13 residues. Trimming removed 0 bases from V and 6 bases from J, with 7 bases in between. The approximately 120-subject validation cohort, separate from the approximately 660-subject first cohort, included the donors. The sequence derives from a man between 18 and 29 years old in good health and CMV-seronegative. J is TRBJ2-3 and V is TRBV4-3; the D is unclear. The specimen was PBMCs. The chain's CDR3 is CASSQDGRDTQYF. In nucleotides, the CDR3 is TGCGCCAGCAGCCAAGACGGCAGGGATACGCAGTATTTT.